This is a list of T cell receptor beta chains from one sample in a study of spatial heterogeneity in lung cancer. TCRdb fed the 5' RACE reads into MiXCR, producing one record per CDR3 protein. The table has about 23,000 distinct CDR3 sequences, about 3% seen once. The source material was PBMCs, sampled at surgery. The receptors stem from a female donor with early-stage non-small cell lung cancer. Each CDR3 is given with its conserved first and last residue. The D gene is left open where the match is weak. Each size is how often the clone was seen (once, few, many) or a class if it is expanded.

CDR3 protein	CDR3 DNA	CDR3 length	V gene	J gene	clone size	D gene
CASSTRWTEGDTDTQYF	TGTGCCAGCAGTACTAGGTGGACGGAAGGTGATACAGATACGCAGTATTTT	17	TRBV27	TRBJ2-3	many	NA
CASSKAALSEQYF	TGTGCCAGCAGCAAGGCCGCTTTATCCGAGCAGTACTTC	13	TRBV6-5	TRBJ2-7	many	NA
CASSLGAEQYF	TGTGCCAGCAGCTTGGGGGCCGAGCAGTACTTC	11	TRBV7-9	TRBJ2-7	medium-sized	NA
CSATLDTQYF	TGCAGCGCCACACTAGATACGCAGTATTTT	10	TRBV29-1	TRBJ2-3	many	NA
CASSYPARVTFF	TGTGCCAGCAGTTACCCCGCCCGTGTGACTTTCTTT	12	TRBV6-2/TRBV6-3	TRBJ1-1	few	NA
CASRSGVEQYF	TGTGCCAGCAGGTCAGGGGTCGAGCAGTACTTC	11	TRBV3-1	TRBJ2-7	many	NA
CASSLGIILYNEQFF	TGTGCCAGCAGCTTAGGTATAATCCTCTACAATGAGCAGTTCTTC	15	TRBV7-2	TRBJ2-1	many	NA
CASSRELGGYTF	TGTGCCAGCAGCCGAGAACTGGGAGGCTACACCTTC	12	TRBV3-1	TRBJ1-2	many	NA
CASSQAGYGNTIYF	TGTGCCAGCAGCCAAGCTGGGTATGGAAACACCATATATTTT	14	TRBV14	TRBJ1-3	many	NA
CASSSTTSGSADTQYF	TGTGCTAGCAGCTCAACCACTAGCGGGAGTGCAGATACGCAGTATTTT	16	TRBV7-7	TRBJ2-3	few	TRBD2
CSARVGGGKSYNEQFF	TGCAGTGCTAGAGTTGGCGGGGGGAAATCCTACAATGAGCAGTTCTTC	16	TRBV20-1	TRBJ2-1	many	TRBD2
CASSYLSPDTQYF	TGTGCCAGCAGTTACCTTAGTCCAGATACGCAGTATTTT	13	TRBV6-2/TRBV6-3	TRBJ2-3	many	NA
CASSHRLAGAYEQYF	TGTGCCAGCAGTCATCGACTAGCGGGAGCTTACGAGCAGTACTTC	15	TRBV6-5	TRBJ2-7	many	TRBD2
CASSAGGLARYEQYF	TGTGCCAGCAGCGCCGGGGGACTAGCGCGTTACGAGCAGTACTTC	15	TRBV4-2	TRBJ2-7	many	TRBD2
CASSLDDRGSGYTF	TGTGCCAGCAGCTTAGATGACAGGGGCAGCGGCTACACCTTC	14	TRBV7-2	TRBJ1-2	many	TRBD1
CASGLGGTGNTIYF	TGTGCTAGTGGTTTAGGGGGTACTGGAAACACCATATATTTT	14	TRBV12-5	TRBJ1-3	many	NA
CASSQERGSAKNIQYF	TGCGCCAGCAGCCAAGAGAGGGGCTCGGCCAAAAACATTCAGTACTTC	16	TRBV4-1	TRBJ2-4	many	NA